This TCR beta chain derives from a study of T cells in Graves' hyperthyroidism and ophthalmopathy. The CDR3 runs 15 residues. Germline V gene lookup returns CDR1 SGHAT and CDR2 FQDESV (reference sequence). Between the trimmed V and J ends, which lost 3 bases and 0 bases, there was a span of 12 bases. Amplification targeted TCR beta CDR3 regions from RNA transcripts. With the HTBI primer set, the TCR CDR3 went through a first round of RT-PCR. TCRdb used MiXCR to reprocess the multiplex PCR reads, holding one entry per CDR3 protein. The sample has approximately 200,000 distinct CDR3 sequences, around 19% seen once; the top ten hold around two fifths. This clonotype was detected many times.

The sequencing input was blood. This rearrangement joins TRBV11-1 to TRBJ2-7; tentatively, D is TRBD1 (5 bases). The origin of this receptor is a man aged 40-55 years with Graves' hyperthyroidism. The CDR3 DNA reads TGTGCCAGCAGCTTGGCAGGGTCGGGCTCCTACGAGCAGTACTTC. This codes for CASSLAGSGSYEQYF.